One T cell receptor beta chain is described in this entry. The table came from immunoSEQ multiplex PCR; TCRdb's copy has only in-frame clones and leaves some out. This sample has approximately 300,000 clones; around 81% occur once, and the top ten carry around 3.9%. Germline CDR1 reads MDHEN; CDR2 reads SYDVKM. This CDR3 comprises 18 residues. After removal of 3 bases from V and 4 bases from J, the junction contained 7 bases not matched to a gene. This entry belongs to a study of blood T cell repertoires in COVID-19. This chain joins TRBV28 and TRBJ2-1; 15 bases are shared with TRBD2. Material: peripheral blood. This clonotype originated in a woman in her fifties or sixties with active or convalescent COVID-19. The CDR3 DNA reads as TGTGCCAGCAGTTTCCAGGGACTAGCGGGAGGTTGGTACAATGAGCAGTTCTTC. Protein sequence: CASSFQGLAGGWYNEQFF.